A selection of T cell receptor beta chains follows, all from one sample in a study of T cell changes during pregnancy in multiple sclerosis. Assay used: immunoSEQ multiplex PCR; TCRdb lists only in-frame clones, some missing. In the table there are some 40,000 clones, approximately 90% of which are singletons. The material was CD4+ T cells from peripheral blood mononuclear cells, obtained in the first trimester of pregnancy. The receptors were gathered from a female donor with multiple sclerosis, enrolled in a pregnancy study. The CDR3 runs from the conserved cysteine through the conserved F or W. D genes are given only for firm matches. For some rows the clone size is stated as once, few or many, or as a class when expanded; others skip it.

j_call d_call clone_size v_call cdr3_nt cdr3_aa
TRBJ2-2 - - TRBV6-4 TGTGCCAGCAGTTACAACTCCGGTTCTAGCTTGACCGGGGAGCTGTTTTTT CASSYNSGSSLTGELFF
TRBJ2-7 TRBD1 - TRBV5-1 TGCGCCAGCAGCTTAACGGGACAGGGGGCTTACGAGCAGTACTTC CASSLTGQGAYEQYF
TRBJ1-2 - - TRBV7-8 TGTGCCAGCAGCTTAGTAAACTATGGCTACACCTTC CASSLVNYGYTF
TRBJ2-7 - - TRBV30 TGTGCCTGGAGCAGGGATCTGTACGAGCAGTACTTC CAWSRDLYEQYF
TRBJ2-7 TRBD1 - TRBV6-1 TGTGCCAGCGGACAGGGTACTTACGAGCAGTACTTC CASGQGTYEQYF
TRBJ2-5 - - TRBV5-1 TGCGCCAGCAGCTTGGCCCGTCCGGGTGAGACCCAGTACTTC CASSLARPGETQYF
TRBJ1-5 - - TRBV6-6 TGTGCCAGCAGTATGGGGGGGGCGGAACAGCCCCAGCATTTT CASSMGGAEQPQHF
TRBJ2-5 - - TRBV18 TGTGCCAGCTCACCAGTGGAGGACGAGACCCAGTACTTC CASSPVEDETQYF
TRBJ2-1 TRBD1 - TRBV5-1 TGCGCCAGCCGGGACAGGGGGCTTCTGAATGAGCAGTTCTTC CASRDRGLLNEQFF
TRBJ2-7 - - TRBV30 TGTGCCTGGAGTAACATACAGGGACTACCCACCTACGAGCAGTACTTC CAWSNIQGLPTYEQYF
TRBJ1-2 - - TRBV30 TGTGCCTGGAGTGTAACCACAGCAAGTGGGTATGGCTACACCTTC CAWSVTTASGYGYTF
TRBJ2-3 TRBD2 - TRBV7-2 TGTGCCAGCAGCTTAGCTAGTGCGGGGGGGGCAGATACGCAGTATTTT CASSLASAGGADTQYF
TRBJ2-5 - - TRBV4-2 TGTGCCAGCAGCCCAGATAGGAGGGAGACCCAGTACTTC CASSPDRRETQYF
TRBJ1-5 - - TRBV18 TGTGCCAGCTCACCACTGGACAGCTCCAATCAGCCCCAGCATTTT CASSPLDSSNQPQHF
TRBJ1-1 - - TRBV10-1 TGCGCCAGCAGCCGGGCGGGGATCGGCACTGAAGCTTTCTTT CASSRAGIGTEAFF
TRBJ2-2 TRBD1 once TRBV18 TGTGCCAGCTCACCGGGACAGGGTACCATCGGGGAGCTGTTTTTT CASSPGQGTIGELFF
TRBJ2-2 - few TRBV11-2 TGTGCCAGCAGCTTAGTTTACGCGGCGCGTAGCACCGGGGAGCTGTTTTTT CASSLVYAARSTGELFF
TRBJ1-5 TRBD1 - TRBV2 TGTGCCAGCACTCCAGGGGGCGCAGGCAATCAGCCCCAGCATTTT CASTPGGAGNQPQHF
TRBJ1-2 TRBD1 - TRBV7-9 TGTGCCAGCAGCCTTCCTCGCGGGGACAGGAAGATCTATGGCTACACCTTC CASSLPRGDRKIYGYTF
TRBJ2-1 - - TRBV13 TGTGCCAGCGGAACGGGAGTAAGGAACAATGAGCAGTTCTTC CASGTGVRNNEQFF
TRBJ1-4 TRBD1 - TRBV19 TGTGCCAGCTCCGGGACAGGGGGCGGAAAACTGTTTTTT CASSGTGGGKLFF
TRBJ2-5 TRBD2 - TRBV5-1 TGCGCCAGCAGCTCTTCCGGGACTAGCGGGGGCCCTCCACAAGAGACCCAGTACTTC CASSSSGTSGGPPQETQYF
TRBJ1-1 TRBD1 once TRBV7-8 TGTGCCAGCAGCTTATGGCGCCCGGGACAGGGGGCTGAAGCTTTCTTT CASSLWRPGQGAEAFF
TRBJ1-2 - - TRBV19 TGTGCCAGTAGGGTGTCTGGGCAGTTGTCGGGCTACACCTTC CASRVSGQLSGYTF
TRBJ1-2 - - TRBV27 TGTGCCAGCAGTCCGACATCCCCCTTCGACTATGGCTACACCTTC CASSPTSPFDYGYTF
TRBJ2-7 - - TRBV28 TGTGCCAGCAGTTTAGGGGCAGTTACCTACGAGCAGTACTTC CASSLGAVTYEQYF
TRBJ2-1 - - TRBV19 TGTGCCAGTAGTATAGATTATCGGGAAGAGCAGTTCTTC CASSIDYREEQFF
TRBJ2-2 TRBD1 - TRBV2 TGTGCCACCCTCCAGGGGGCGAGCACCGGGGAGCTGTTTTTT CATLQGASTGELFF
TRBJ2-2 TRBD2 - TRBV19 TGTGCCAGTAATCGGGCTAGCGGGGGGCCCGGGGAGCTGTTTTTT CASNRASGGPGELFF
TRBJ1-1 - - TRBV9 TGTGCCAGCAGCGAAAAAACACCCTTGAACACTGAAGCTTTCTTT CASSEKTPLNTEAFF
TRBJ1-1 - - TRBV6-1 TGTGCCAGCAGTGTGCGCAGGGAGGAAGCAGAAGCTTTCTTT CASSVRREEAEAFF
TRBJ1-1 - few TRBV7-8 TGTGCCAGCAGTTCTCGGACTGGCACTGAAGCTTTCTTT CASSSRTGTEAFF
TRBJ2-3 TRBD1 once TRBV5-1 TGCGCCATGACAGGGGGCGAGAGCACAGATACGCAGTATTTT CAMTGGESTDTQYF
TRBJ2-7 - - TRBV6-5 TGTGCCAGCAGTTACTCGACAGACAGTTCCTACGAGCAGTACTTC CASSYSTDSSYEQYF
TRBJ1-3 - - TRBV4-3 TGCGCCAGCAGCCCCACACACAGCTCTGGAAACACCATATATTTT CASSPTHSSGNTIYF
TRBJ1-4 TRBD1 - TRBV7-8 TGTGCCAGCAGCTTAGCGCGGGGACAGACTAATGAAAAACTGTTTTTT CASSLARGQTNEKLFF
TRBJ2-7 - once TRBV5-1 TGCGCCAGCTCACTCCTTGGAGACAGTCTTCCCTACGAGCAGTACTTC CASSLLGDSLPYEQYF
TRBJ1-5 - - TRBV25-1 TGTGCCAGCAGTGAAGTAGCGGGAAGCAATCAGCCCCAGCATTTT CASSEVAGSNQPQHF
TRBJ1-4 - - TRBV4-1 TGCGCCAGCAGCCAAGATGAGGTTTTAGGGCAGGGGGAAAAACTGTTTTTT CASSQDEVLGQGEKLFF
TRBJ2-7 - - TRBV30 TGTGCCTGGAATCCCGGACTCAGCTCCTACGAGCAGTACTTC CAWNPGLSSYEQYF
TRBJ2-2 - - TRBV6-1 TGTGCCAGCAGTCTTGGGAGAAGCGCCGGGGAGCTGTTTTTT CASSLGRSAGELFF
TRBJ2-5 - few TRBV4-2 TGTGCCAGCAGCCAAGATAGGGGGTACCAAGAGACCCAGTACTTC CASSQDRGYQETQYF
TRBJ2-1 - - TRBV7-2 TGTGCCAGCAGCTTAGTACTGGGGGGGCGGAGTGAGCAGTTCTTC CASSLVLGGRSEQFF